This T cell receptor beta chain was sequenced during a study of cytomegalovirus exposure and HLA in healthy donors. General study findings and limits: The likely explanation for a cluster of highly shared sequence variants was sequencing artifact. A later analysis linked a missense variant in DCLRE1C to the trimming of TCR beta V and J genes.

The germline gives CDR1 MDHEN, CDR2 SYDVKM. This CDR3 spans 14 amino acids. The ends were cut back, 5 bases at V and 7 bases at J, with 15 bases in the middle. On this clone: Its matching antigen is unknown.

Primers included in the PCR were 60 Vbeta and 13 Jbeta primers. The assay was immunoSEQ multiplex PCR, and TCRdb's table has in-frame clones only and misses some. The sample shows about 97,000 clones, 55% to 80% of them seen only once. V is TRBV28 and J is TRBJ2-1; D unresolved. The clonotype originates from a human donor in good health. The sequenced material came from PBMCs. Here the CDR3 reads CASSVGRSRNEQFF. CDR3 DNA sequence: TGTGCCAGCAGTGTGGGTCGGTCGAGGAATGAGCAGTTCTTC.